This TCR beta chain was recorded in a study of shared clonotypes between healthy human individuals. Notes on the study in general: A reduction in generation probabilities was seen for non-shared clonotypes relative to those shared by all four donors.

The V and J ends lost 4 bases and 1 base respectively, with 8 bases between them. The CDR3 is 14 residues long. The germline V gene has CDR1 MDHEN and CDR2 SYDVKM. TCRdb's table, derived via immunoSEQ multiplex PCR, lists solely in-frame clones and lacks some. The table has approximately 1,500,000 clones, roughly 96% seen once. A remark on this clone: Its antigen is still unknown.

The source of this sequence is a man aged 25 to 40 in good health. Material: naive CD4+ T cells sorted from blood. Subset: CD45RA+ positively selected. The rearrangement uses TRBV28 and TRBJ1-5, with D possibly being TRBD1 (5 bases). The CDR3 DNA reads as TGTGCCAGCAGTTCGCGACAGAGCAATCAGCCCCAGCATTTT. As protein: CASSSRQSNQPQHF.